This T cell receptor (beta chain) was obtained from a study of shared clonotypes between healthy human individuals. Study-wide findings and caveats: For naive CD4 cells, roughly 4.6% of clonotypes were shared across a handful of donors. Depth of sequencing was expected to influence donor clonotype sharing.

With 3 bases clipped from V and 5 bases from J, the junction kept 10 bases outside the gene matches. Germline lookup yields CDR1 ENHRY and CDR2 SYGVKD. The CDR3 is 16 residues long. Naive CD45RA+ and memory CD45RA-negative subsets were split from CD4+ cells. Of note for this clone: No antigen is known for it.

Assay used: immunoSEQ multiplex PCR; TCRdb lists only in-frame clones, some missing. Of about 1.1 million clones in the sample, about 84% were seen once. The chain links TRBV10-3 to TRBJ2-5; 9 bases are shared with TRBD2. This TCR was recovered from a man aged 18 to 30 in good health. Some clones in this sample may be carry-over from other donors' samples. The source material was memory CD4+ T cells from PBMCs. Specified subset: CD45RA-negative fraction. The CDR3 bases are TGTGCCATCAGTGAATCATTAGCGGGAGCAAGGGAGACCCAGTACTTC. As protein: CAISESLAGARETQYF.